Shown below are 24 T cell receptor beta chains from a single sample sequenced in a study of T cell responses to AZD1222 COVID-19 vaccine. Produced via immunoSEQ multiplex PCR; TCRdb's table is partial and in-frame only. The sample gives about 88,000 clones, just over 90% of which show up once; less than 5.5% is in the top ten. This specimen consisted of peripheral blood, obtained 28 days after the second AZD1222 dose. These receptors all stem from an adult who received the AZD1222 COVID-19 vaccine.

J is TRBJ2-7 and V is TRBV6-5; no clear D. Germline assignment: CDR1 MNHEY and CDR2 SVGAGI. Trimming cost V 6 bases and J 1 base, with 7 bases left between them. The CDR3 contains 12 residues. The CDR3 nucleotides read TGTGCCAGCAGCTTCCTTTCCTACGAGCAGTACTTC. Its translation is CASSFLSYEQYF.

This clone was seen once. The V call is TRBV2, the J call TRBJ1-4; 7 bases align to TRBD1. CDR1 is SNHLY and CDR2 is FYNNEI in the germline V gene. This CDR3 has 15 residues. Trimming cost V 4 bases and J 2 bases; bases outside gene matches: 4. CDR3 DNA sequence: TGTGCCAGCAGTGCTAACAGGGGCACTAATGAAAAACTGTTTTTT. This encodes CASSANRGTNEKLFF.

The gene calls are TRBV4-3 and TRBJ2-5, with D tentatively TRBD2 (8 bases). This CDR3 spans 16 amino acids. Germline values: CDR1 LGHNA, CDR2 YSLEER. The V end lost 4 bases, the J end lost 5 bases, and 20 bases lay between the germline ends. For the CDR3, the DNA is TGCGCCAGCAGCCTTGGGACAGCGGGAGACCTCGAGACCCAGTACTTC. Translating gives CASSLGTAGDLETQYF.

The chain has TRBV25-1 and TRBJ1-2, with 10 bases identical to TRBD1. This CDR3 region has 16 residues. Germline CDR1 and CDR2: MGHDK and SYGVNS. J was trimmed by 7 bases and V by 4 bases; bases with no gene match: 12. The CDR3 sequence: CASSVTLGQGDSGYTF. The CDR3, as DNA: TGTGCCAGCAGTGTCACCTTAGGACAGGGGGATTCTGGCTACACCTTC.

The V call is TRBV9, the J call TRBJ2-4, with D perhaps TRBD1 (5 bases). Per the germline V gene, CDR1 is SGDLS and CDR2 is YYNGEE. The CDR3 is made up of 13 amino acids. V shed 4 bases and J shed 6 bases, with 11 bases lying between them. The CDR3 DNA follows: TGTGCCAGCAGCCTAGGACAAACAAACATTCAGTACTTC. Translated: CASSLGQTNIQYF.

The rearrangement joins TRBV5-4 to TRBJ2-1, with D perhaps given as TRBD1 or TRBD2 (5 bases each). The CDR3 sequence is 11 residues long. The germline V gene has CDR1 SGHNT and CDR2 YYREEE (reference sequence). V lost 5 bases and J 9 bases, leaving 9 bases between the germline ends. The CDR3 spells CASRRDLEQFF. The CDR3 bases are TGTGCCAGCAGGAGGGACCTTGAGCAGTTCTTC.

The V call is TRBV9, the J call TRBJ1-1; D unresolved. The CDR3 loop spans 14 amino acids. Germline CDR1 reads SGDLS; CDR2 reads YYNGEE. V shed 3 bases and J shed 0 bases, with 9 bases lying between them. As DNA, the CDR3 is TGTGCCAGCAGCGAGAGAGGTATGAACACTGAAGCTTTCTTT. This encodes CASSERGMNTEAFF.

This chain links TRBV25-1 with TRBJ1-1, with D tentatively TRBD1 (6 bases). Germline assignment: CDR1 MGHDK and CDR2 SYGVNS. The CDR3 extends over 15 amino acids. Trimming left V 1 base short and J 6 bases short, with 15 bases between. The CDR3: CASSEWGRGYAEAFF. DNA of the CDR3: TGTGCCAGCAGTGAATGGGGCAGGGGCTACGCTGAAGCTTTCTTT. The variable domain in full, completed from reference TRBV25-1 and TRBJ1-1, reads EADIYQTPRYLVIGTGKKITLECSQTMGHDKMYWYQQDPGMELHLIHYSYGVNSTEKGDLSSESTVSRIRTEHFPLTLESARPSHTSQYLCASSEWGRGYAEAFFGQGTRLTVV.

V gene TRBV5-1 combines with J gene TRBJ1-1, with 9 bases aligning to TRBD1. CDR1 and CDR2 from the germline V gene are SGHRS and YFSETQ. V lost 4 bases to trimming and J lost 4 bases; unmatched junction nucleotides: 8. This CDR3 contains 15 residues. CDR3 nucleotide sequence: TGCGCCAGCAGCGCGAGGGACAGGGTTGTCACTGAAGCTTTCTTT. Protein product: CASSARDRVVTEAFF.

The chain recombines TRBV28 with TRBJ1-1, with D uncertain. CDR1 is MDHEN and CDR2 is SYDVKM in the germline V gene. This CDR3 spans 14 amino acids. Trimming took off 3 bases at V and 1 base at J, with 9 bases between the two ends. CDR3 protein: CASSLRSRNTEAFF. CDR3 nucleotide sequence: TGTGCCAGCAGTTTGAGGTCCAGGAACACTGAAGCTTTCTTT.

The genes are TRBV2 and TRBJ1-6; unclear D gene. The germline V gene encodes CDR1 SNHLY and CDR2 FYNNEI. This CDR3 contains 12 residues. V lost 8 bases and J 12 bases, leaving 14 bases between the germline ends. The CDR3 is CASAVRVQPLHF. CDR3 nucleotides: TGTGCCAGCGCCGTGAGGGTTCAACCCCTCCACTTT.

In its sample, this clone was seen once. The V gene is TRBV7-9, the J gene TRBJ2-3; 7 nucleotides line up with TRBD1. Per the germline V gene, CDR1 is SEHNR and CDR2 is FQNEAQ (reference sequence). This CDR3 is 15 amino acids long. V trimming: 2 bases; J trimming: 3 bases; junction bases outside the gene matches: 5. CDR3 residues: CASSLSRGPTDTQYF. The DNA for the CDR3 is TGTGCCAGCAGCTTATCGAGGGGGCCAACAGATACGCAGTATTTT.

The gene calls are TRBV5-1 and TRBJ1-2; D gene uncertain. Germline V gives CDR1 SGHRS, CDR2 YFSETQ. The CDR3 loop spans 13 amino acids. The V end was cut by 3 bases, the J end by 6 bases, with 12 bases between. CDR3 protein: CASSSREADGYTF. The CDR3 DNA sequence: TGCGCCAGCAGCTCCCGAGAGGCGGATGGCTACACCTTC.

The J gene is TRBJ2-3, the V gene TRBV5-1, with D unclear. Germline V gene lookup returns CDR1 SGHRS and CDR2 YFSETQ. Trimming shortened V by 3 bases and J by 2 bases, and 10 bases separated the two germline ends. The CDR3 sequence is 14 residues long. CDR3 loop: CASSSTVITDTQYF. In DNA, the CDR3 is TGCGCCAGCAGCTCAACGGTTATCACAGATACGCAGTATTTT.

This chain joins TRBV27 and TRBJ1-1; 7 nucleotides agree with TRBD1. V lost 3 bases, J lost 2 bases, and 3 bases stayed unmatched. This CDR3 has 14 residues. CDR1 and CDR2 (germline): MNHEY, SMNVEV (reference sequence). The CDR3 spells CASSFGGGNTEAFF. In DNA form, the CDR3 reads TGTGCCAGCAGTTTCGGAGGGGGCAACACTGAAGCTTTCTTT.

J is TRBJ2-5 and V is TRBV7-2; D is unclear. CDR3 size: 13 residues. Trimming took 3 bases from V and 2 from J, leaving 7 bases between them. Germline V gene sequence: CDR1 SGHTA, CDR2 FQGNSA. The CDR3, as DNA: TGTGCCAGCAGCTTTATGGGACAAGAGACCCAGTACTTC. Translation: CASSFMGQETQYF. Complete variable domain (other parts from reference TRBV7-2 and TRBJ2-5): GAGVSQSPSNKVTEKGKDVELRCDPISGHTALYWYRQSLGQGLEFLIYFQGNSAPDKSGLPSDRFSAERTGGSVSTLTIQRTQQEDSAVYLCASSFMGQETQYFGPGTRLLVL.

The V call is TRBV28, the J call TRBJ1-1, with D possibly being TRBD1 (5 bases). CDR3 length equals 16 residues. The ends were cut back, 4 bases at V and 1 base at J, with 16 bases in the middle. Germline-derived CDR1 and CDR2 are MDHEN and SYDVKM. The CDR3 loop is CASSSPRVQENTEAFF. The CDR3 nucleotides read TGTGCCAGCAGTTCTCCCAGGGTTCAAGAGAACACTGAAGCTTTCTTT.

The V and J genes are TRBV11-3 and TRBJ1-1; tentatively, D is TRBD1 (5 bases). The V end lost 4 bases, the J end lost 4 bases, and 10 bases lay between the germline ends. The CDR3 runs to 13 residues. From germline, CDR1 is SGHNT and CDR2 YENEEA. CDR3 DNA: TGTGCCAGCAGCTCCCGGGACGGCACTGAAGCTTTCTTT. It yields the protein CASSSRDGTEAFF.

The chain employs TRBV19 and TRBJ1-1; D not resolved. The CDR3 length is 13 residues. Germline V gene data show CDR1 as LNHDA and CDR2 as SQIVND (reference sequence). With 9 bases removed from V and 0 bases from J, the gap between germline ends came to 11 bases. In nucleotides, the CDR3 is TGTGCCAGCCTTTCTCACCTGAACACTGAAGCTTTCTTT. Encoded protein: CASLSHLNTEAFF.

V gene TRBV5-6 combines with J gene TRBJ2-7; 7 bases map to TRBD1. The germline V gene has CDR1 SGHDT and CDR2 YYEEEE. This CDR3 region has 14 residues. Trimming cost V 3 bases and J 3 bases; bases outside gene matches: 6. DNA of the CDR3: TGTGCCAGCAGCTCGGACAGGAACTACTACGAGCAGTACTTC. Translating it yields CASSSDRNYYEQYF.

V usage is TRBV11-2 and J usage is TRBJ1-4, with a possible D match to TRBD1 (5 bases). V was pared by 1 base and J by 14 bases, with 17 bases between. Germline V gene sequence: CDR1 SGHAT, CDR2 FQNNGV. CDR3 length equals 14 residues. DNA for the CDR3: TGTGCCAGCAGCTTAGCGACAGTGAACAAGCGTCTGTTTTTT. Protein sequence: CASSLATVNKRLFF.

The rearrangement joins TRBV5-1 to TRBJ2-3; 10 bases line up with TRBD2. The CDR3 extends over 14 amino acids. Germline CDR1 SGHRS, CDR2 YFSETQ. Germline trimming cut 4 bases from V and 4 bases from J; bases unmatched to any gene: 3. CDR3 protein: CASSPSGGADTQYF. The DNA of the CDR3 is TGCGCCAGCAGCCCGAGCGGGGGGGCAGATACGCAGTATTTT. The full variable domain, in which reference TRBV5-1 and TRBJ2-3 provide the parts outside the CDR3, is KAGVTQTPRYLIKTRGQQVTLSCSPISGHRSVSWYQQTPGQGLQFLFEYFSETQRNKGNFPGRFSGRQFSNSRSEMNVSTLELGDSALYLCASSPSGGADTQYFGPGTRLTVL.

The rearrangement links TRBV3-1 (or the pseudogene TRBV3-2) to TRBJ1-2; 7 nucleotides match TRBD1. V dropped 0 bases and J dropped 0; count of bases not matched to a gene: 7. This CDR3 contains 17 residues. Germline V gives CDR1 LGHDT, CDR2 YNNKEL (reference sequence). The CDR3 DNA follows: TGTGCCAGCAGCCAAGACAAGGGGGCCGGGGCTAACTATGGCTACACCTTC. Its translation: CASSQDKGAGANYGYTF.

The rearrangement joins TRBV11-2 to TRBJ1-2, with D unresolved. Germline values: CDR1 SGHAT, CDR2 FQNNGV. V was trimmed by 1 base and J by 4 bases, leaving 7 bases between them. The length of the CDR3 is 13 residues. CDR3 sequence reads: CASSLAPGYGYTF. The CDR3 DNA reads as TGTGCCAGCAGCTTAGCCCCCGGCTATGGCTACACCTTC.